These 30 T cell receptor beta chains share one sample of origin, sequenced in a study of human T cells and chemical hapten exposure. Time point defined: pre-sensitization, week 0. Treatment noted: therapeutic diphenylcyclopropenone sensitization with weekly scalp DPC. TCRdb analysed the RACE reads with MiXCR anew, one entry per CDR3 protein. The sample yields about 110,000 distinct CDR3 sequences, roughly 12% seen once. Sequencing was performed on whole blood, taken in connection with sensitization to the hapten diphenylcyclopropenone (DPC). The receptor set was obtained from a woman in her fifties or sixties with alopecia areata. Some clones in this sample may be carry-over from other donors' samples.

This clonotype was seen repeatedly, ten times or more. This chain links TRBV2 with TRBJ2-3; 7 nucleotides align to TRBD1. The CDR3 contains 14 residues. Germline V gene lookup returns CDR1 SNHLY and CDR2 FYNNEI. V gave up 6 bases and J gave up 0 bases; unmatched junction bases: 3. The CDR3 region has the DNA TGTGCCAGCAGCCGGGACAGCAGCACAGATACGCAGTATTTT. Its protein is CASSRDSSTDTQYF.

This clonotype was recorded a few times. This chain links TRBV7-2 with TRBJ1-6; possible D gene TRBD1, 5 bases. Trimming pared 5 bases from V and 9 bases from J, leaving 14 bases between. CDR1 and CDR2 (germline): SGHTA, FQGNSA. The CDR3 totals 14 residues. The CDR3 coding sequence is TGTGCCAGCAGCCCGAGTCTGAGGGGTTCACCCCTCCACTTT. Translating gives CASSPSLRGSPLHF.

This clonotype was counted a few times. This rearrangement joins TRBV28 to TRBJ1-5; no reliable D call. CDR1 and CDR2 (germline): MDHEN, SYDVKM. Trimming pared 2 bases from V and 10 bases from J, leaving 6 bases between. This CDR3 comprises 11 residues. The DNA of the CDR3 is TGTGCCAGCAGTTTAGCCGACCCCCAGCATTTT. Its translation: CASSLADPQHF.

The chain recombines TRBV18 with TRBJ2-7; the D call may be TRBD1 or TRBD2 (5 bases each). This CDR3 contains 14 residues. The germline V gene encodes CDR1 KGHSH and CDR2 LQKENI. V dropped 5 bases and J dropped 2 bases, with 13 bases sitting between them. The CDR3 protein is CASSTGTVPYEQYF. The CDR3, as DNA: TGTGCCAGCTCAACCGGGACGGTCCCCTACGAGCAGTACTTC.

This clonotype has just a few counts. CDR3 protein: CASSKRGAAEEKLFF. DNA for the CDR3: TGTGCCAGCAGCAAACGGGGGGCCGCCGAGGAAAAACTGTTTTTT. The rearrangement links TRBV7-2 to TRBJ1-4; TRBD1 might be the D (6 bases). Germline V CDR1 and CDR2: SGHTA, FQGNSA. The CDR3 consists of 15 residues. Trimming removed 5 bases at V and 8 bases at J, with 18 bases between.

The rearrangement uses TRBV6-1 and TRBJ2-7; possible D gene TRBD1, 6 bases. The CDR3 covers 13 residues. The germline gives CDR1 MNHNS, CDR2 SASEGT. V was cut by 1 base and J by 3 bases, with 7 bases left in between. The CDR3 sequence is CASSEGQDYEQYF. In DNA, the CDR3 is TGTGCCAGCAGTGAAGGACAGGACTACGAGCAGTACTTC.

This clonotype has just a few counts. This chain links TRBV4-3 with TRBJ1-1; D remains unclear. The CDR3 extends over 14 amino acids. Germline-derived CDR1 and CDR2 are LGHNA and YSLEER. Trimming stripped 1 base from V and 3 bases from J, with 9 bases between. CDR3 in amino acids: CASSQAGLHTEAFF. CDR3 nucleotides: TGCGCCAGCAGCCAAGCGGGGTTGCACACTGAAGCTTTCTTT.

In its sample, this clonotype was seen a few times. The chain has TRBV18 and TRBJ2-7; possible D gene TRBD2, 5 bases. This CDR3 comprises 13 residues. The V gene lost 6 bases and the J gene lost 5 bases, with 14 bases spanning the gap. CDR1 is KGHSH, CDR2 LQKENI, per germline. CDR3 DNA sequence: TGTGCCAGCTCCCGAGGGAGTGGGGACGAGCAGTACTTC. This sequence encodes CASSRGSGDEQYF.

Points on this clonotype: At one of its ends the junction is not consistent with the germline gene, which may arise from a read error. This chain uses TRBV4-3 with TRBJ1-5; a possible D gene is TRBD1 (5 bases). CDR1 is LGHNA, CDR2 YSLEER, per germline. This CDR3 region has 16 residues. The CDR3 spells CASSQDRVGGNQPQHF. As DNA, the CDR3 is TGCGCCAGCAGCCAAGACAGGGTGGGAGGCAACCAGCCCCAGCATTTT.

The rearrangement links TRBV7-9 to TRBJ1-4; D might be TRBD1 (6 bases). The CDR3 runs to 15 residues. Germline assignment: CDR1 SEHNR and CDR2 FQNEAQ (reference sequence). Trimming shortened V by 5 bases and J by 9 bases, and 19 bases separated the two germline ends. The CDR3 bases are TGTGCCAGCAGCGTCAAGGGGGGATCCCCCCAAAAACTGTTTTTT. Encoded protein: CASSVKGGSPQKLFF.

V gene TRBV6-2 or TRBV6-3 combines with J gene TRBJ2-1; D call uncertain. Trimming left V 10 bases short and J 9 bases short, with 7 bases between. Germline V gene lookup returns CDR1 MNHEY and CDR2 SVGEGT. The CDR3 runs to 9 residues. CDR3 nucleotides: TGTGCCACCCTGGGTGAGCAGTTCTTC. Translation: CATLGEQFF.

V and J are TRBV28 and TRBJ2-3; no clear D. Per germline, CDR1 MDHEN and CDR2 SYDVKM. This CDR3 has 16 amino acids. The V gene lost 8 bases and the J gene lost 1 base, with 19 bases spanning the gap. The CDR3 DNA sequence: TGTGCCAGCCGCCAGCTTTTAGAGTGGGGCACAGATACGCAGTATTTT. It specifies CASRQLLEWGTDTQYF.

The sample holds a few counts of this clonotype. The V and J genes are TRBV6-1 and TRBJ2-3; 7 bases are a match to TRBD1. V trimming: 11 bases; J trimming: 2 bases; junction bases outside the gene matches: 13. CDR3 length: 15 amino acids. Looked up from germline, CDR1 is MNHNS and CDR2 is SASEGT. The chain's CDR3 is CAGTRTGGLTDTQYF. DNA for the CDR3: TGTGCCGGCACCCGGACAGGAGGACTCACAGATACGCAGTATTTT.

The chain recombines TRBV11-2 with TRBJ2-7; D unresolved. The CDR3 runs to 13 residues. V was shortened by 1 base and J by 5 bases, with 9 bases between the two germline ends. From germline, CDR1 is SGHAT and CDR2 FQNNGV. The CDR3 region is CASSLAPPDEQYF. In DNA, the CDR3 is TGTGCCAGCAGCTTAGCCCCCCCCGACGAGCAGTACTTC.

This clonotype was picked up many times. The rearrangement links TRBV12-3 or TRBV12-4 to TRBJ1-5, with TRBD1 matching over 10 bases. This CDR3 region has 15 residues. V dropped 4 bases and J dropped 6; count of bases not matched to a gene: 6. CDR3: CASSSGQGFLQPQHF. The CDR3 nucleotides read TGTGCCAGCAGTTCGGGACAGGGGTTTCTTCAGCCCCAGCATTTT.

This clonotype was observed many times. V is TRBV2 and J is TRBJ1-3, with no clear D. Germline V gives CDR1 SNHLY, CDR2 FYNNEI. V dropped 4 bases and J dropped 8 bases, with 12 bases sitting between them. This CDR3 comprises 13 residues. The CDR3 sequence: CASSVGMEYTIYF. The CDR3, as DNA: TGTGCCAGCAGTGTCGGGATGGAATACACCATATATTTT.

The chain is built from TRBV6-1 and TRBJ1-5; the D gene is possibly TRBD1 (5 bases). V was pared by 5 bases and J by 0 bases, with 17 bases between. The CDR3 is made up of 17 amino acids. The germline V gene encodes CDR1 MNHNS and CDR2 SASEGT. CDR3 amino acids: CASSPSRSTVSNQPQHF. CDR3 coding DNA: TGTGCCAGCAGTCCATCGCGGTCGACAGTTAGCAATCAGCCCCAGCATTTT.

The J gene is TRBJ2-7, the V gene TRBV28; D is ambiguous. The CDR3 extends over 14 amino acids. The V end lost 6 bases, the J end lost 0 bases, and 12 bases lay between the germline ends. Germline CDR1 reads MDHEN; CDR2 reads SYDVKM. The CDR3 DNA is TGTGCCAGCAGGACGAGGAAAAGCTCCTACGAGCAGTACTTC. Its protein product is CASRTRKSSYEQYF.

The chain carries TRBV6-2 or TRBV6-3 and TRBJ1-1, with D perhaps matching TRBD1 (5 bases). V lost 6 bases, J lost 1 base, and 9 bases lay in between. Looked up from germline, CDR1 is MNHEY and CDR2 is SVGEGT. The CDR3 contains 13 residues. The CDR3 DNA reads as TGTGCCAGCAGGAAAACAGGGAACACTGAAGCTTTCTTT. This codes for CASRKTGNTEAFF.

This clonotype was seen only a few times. As DNA, the CDR3 is TGTGCCAGCAGTTACTCTTCCGGGACGGTATCCTACGAGCAGTACTTC. Protein product: CASSYSSGTVSYEQYF. The chain joins TRBV6-6 to TRBJ2-7; D is tentatively TRBD1 or TRBD2 (5 bases each). The CDR3 extends over 16 amino acids. Per germline, CDR1 MNHNY and CDR2 SVGAGI (reference sequence). V lost 0 bases and J 1 base, leaving 13 bases between the germline ends.

This clonotype was found many times. The V gene is TRBV28, the J gene TRBJ1-4; perhaps TRBD1 as D (6 bases). CDR3 length: 15 residues. Germline CDR1 and CDR2: MDHEN and SYDVKM. Trimming took 5 bases from V and 8 from J, leaving 18 bases between them. The CDR3 spells CASSRYRGPGEKLFF. CDR3 DNA sequence: TGTGCCAGCAGTCGTTACCGGGGGCCAGGGGAAAAACTGTTTTTT. The whole variable domain, remainder taken from reference TRBV28 and TRBJ1-4, is DVKVTQSSRYLVKRTGEKVFLECVQDMDHENMFWYRQDPGLGLRLIYFSYDVKMKEKGDIPEGYSVSREKKERFSLILESASTNQTSMYLCASSRYRGPGEKLFFGSGTQLSVL.

This clonotype was seen more than once but under ten times. This chain links TRBV5-6 with TRBJ1-2; tentatively, D is TRBD1 (5 bases). The V end lost 5 bases, the J end lost 10 bases, and 18 bases lay between the germline ends. CDR3 size: 13 residues. CDR1 and CDR2 (germline): SGHDT, YYEEEE. CDR3 region: CASSPRRGLFYTF. CDR3 sequence (DNA): TGTGCCAGCAGTCCGAGAAGGGGCCTATTCTACACCTTC.

There are a few counts of this clonotype. The CDR3 bases are TGTGCCAGCAGCCGCGCCGGGATTAATCAGCCCCAGCATTTT. Protein: CASSRAGINQPQHF. The V and J genes are TRBV7-2 and TRBJ1-5, with D unresolved. Looked up from germline, CDR1 is SGHTA and CDR2 is FQGNSA. This CDR3 contains 14 residues. Trimming pared 5 bases from V and 4 bases from J, leaving 12 bases between.

The V and J genes are TRBV21-1 and TRBJ1-2. TRBV21-1 is assigned pseudogene status. This CDR3 region has 16 residues. This CDR3 reads CASSKGDKENNYGYTF. CDR3 nucleotide sequence: TGTGCCAGCAGCAAAGGAGACAAAGAGAATAACTATGGCTACACCTTC.

The chain carries TRBV6-1 and TRBJ2-3; tentative D call: TRBD1 (6 bases). The CDR3 runs 13 residues. CDR1 and CDR2 from the germline V gene are MNHNS and SASEGT. The V end lost 7 bases, the J end lost 3 bases, and 11 bases lay between the germline ends. Here the CDR3 reads CASKEGETDTQYF. For the CDR3, the DNA is TGTGCCAGCAAAGAGGGGGAAACAGATACGCAGTATTTT.

This clonotype was observed a few times. The J gene is TRBJ1-6, the V gene TRBV7-2; D is perhaps TRBD1 (6 bases). V was cut by 5 bases and J by 12 bases, with 17 bases left in between. The CDR3 is made up of 14 amino acids. Per germline, CDR1 SGHTA and CDR2 FQGNSA. Here the CDR3 DNA reads TGTGCCAGCAGCCCTCAAGCGACAGGCGAACCCCTCCACTTT. Its protein is CASSPQATGEPLHF.

This clonotype was counted at least ten times. The gene calls are TRBV28 and TRBJ1-2; D gene unclear. The CDR3 consists of 12 residues. Trimming took 3 bases from V and 1 from J, leaving 3 bases between them. Germline V CDR1 and CDR2: MDHEN, SYDVKM. The DNA for the CDR3 is TGTGCCAGCAGTTTTGTTAACTATGGCTACACCTTC. Amino acid sequence: CASSFVNYGYTF.

There are many counts of this clonotype. CDR3 protein: CASSFNPGTGGAFF. CDR3 sequence (DNA): TGTGCCAGCAGCTTCAACCCTGGGACAGGGGGAGCTTTCTTT. The chain recombines TRBV7-2 with TRBJ1-1, with 11 bases identical to TRBD1. Germline loops: CDR1 SGHTA, CDR2 FQGNSA. Unmatched junction bases numbered 7, after V lost 3 bases and J lost 10 bases. The CDR3 is 14 amino acids.

This clonotype was picked up many times. The chain joins TRBV19 to TRBJ1-5; the match to TRBD1 covers 9 bases. CDR3 length equals 16 residues. V dropped 4 bases and J dropped 4; count of bases not matched to a gene: 8. Looked up from germline, CDR1 is LNHDA and CDR2 is SQIVND (reference sequence). The CDR3 DNA reads as TGTGCCAGTAGTACTTGGGACAGGGACCTTAATCAGCCCCAGCATTTT. Translated, it gives CASSTWDRDLNQPQHF.

The chain combines TRBV20-1 with TRBJ2-7; 8 positions agree with TRBD2. The CDR3 has 13 residues. Trimming removed 3 bases from V and 2 bases from J; junction bases left unmatched: 3. Germline V gene lookup returns CDR1 DFQATT and CDR2 SNEGSKA (reference sequence). The CDR3 DNA sequence: TGCAGTGCTAGGTTGGGACTAGCCTACGAGCAGTACTTC. It translates to CSARLGLAYEQYF.